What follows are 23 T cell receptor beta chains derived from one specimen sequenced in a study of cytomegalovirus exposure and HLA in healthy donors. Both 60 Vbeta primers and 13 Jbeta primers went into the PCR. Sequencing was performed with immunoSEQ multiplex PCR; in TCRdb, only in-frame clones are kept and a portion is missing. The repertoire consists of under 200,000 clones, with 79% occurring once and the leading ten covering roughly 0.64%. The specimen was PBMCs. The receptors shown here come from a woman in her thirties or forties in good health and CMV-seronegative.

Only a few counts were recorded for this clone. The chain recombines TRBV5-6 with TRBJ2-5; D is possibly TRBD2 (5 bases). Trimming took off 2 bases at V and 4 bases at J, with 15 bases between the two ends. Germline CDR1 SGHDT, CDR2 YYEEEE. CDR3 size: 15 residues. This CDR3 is CASSFSIGVSETQYF. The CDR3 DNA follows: TGTGCCAGCAGCTTCAGTATCGGGGTCTCAGAGACCCAGTACTTC.

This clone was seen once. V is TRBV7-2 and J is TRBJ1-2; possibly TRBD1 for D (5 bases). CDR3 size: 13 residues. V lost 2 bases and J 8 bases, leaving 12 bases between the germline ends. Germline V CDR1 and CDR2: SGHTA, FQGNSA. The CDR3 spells CASSLRFGGGYTF. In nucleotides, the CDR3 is TGTGCCAGCAGCTTACGGTTCGGGGGGGGCTACACCTTC.

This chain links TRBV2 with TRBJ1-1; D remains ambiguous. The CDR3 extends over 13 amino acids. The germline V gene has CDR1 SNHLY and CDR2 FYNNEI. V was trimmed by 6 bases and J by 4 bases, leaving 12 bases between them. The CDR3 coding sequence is TGTGCCAGCAGGGAGCTGCCGGGCACTGAAGCTTTCTTT. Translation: CASRELPGTEAFF.

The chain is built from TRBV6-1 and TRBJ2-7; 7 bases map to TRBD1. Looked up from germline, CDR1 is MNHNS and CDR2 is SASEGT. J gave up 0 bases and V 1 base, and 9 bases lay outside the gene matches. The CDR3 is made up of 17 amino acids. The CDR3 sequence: CASSEVGVGQSSYEQYF. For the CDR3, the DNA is TGTGCCAGCAGTGAAGTGGGGGTGGGACAGAGCTCCTACGAGCAGTACTTC.

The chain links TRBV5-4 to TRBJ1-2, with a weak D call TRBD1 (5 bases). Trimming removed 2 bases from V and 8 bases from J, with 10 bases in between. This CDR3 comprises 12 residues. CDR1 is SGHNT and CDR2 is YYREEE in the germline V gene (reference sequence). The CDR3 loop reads CASSFSDIGYTF. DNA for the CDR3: TGTGCCAGCAGCTTTTCGGACATCGGCTACACCTTC.

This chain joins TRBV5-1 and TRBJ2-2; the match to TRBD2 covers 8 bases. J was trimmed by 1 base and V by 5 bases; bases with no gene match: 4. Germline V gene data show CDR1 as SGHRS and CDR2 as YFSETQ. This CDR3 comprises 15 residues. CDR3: CASSQRELNTGELFF. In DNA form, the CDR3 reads TGCGCCAGCAGTCAGCGGGAGCTGAACACCGGGGAGCTGTTTTTT. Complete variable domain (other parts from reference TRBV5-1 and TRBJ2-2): KAGVTQTPRYLIKTRGQQVTLSCSPISGHRSVSWYQQTPGQGLQFLFEYFSETQRNKGNFPGRFSGRQFSNSRSEMNVSTLELGDSALYLCASSQRELNTGELFFGEGSRLTVL.

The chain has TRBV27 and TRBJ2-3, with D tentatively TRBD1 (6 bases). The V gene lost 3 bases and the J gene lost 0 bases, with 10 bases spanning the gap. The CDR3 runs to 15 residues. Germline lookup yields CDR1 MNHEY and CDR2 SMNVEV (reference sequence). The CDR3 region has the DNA TGTGCCAGCAGTTTCCGACAGGTCAGCACAGATACGCAGTATTTT. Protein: CASSFRQVSTDTQYF.

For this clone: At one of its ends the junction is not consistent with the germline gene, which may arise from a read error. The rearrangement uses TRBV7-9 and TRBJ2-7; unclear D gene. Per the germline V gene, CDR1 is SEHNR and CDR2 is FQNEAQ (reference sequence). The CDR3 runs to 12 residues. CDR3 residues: CSSSPQVYEQYF. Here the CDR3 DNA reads TGTTCCAGCAGCCCGCAGGTCTACGAGCAGTACTTC. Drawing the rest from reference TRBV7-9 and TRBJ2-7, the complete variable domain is DTGVSQNPRHKITKRGQNVTFRCDPISEHNRLYWYRQTLGQGPEFLTYFQNEAQLEKSRLLSDRFSAERPKGSFSTLEIQRTEQGDSAMYLCSSSPQVYEQYFGPGTRLTVT.

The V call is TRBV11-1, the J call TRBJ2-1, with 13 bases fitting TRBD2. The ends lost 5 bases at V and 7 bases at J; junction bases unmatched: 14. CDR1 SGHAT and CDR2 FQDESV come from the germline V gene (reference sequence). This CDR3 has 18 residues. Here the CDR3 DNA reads TGTGCCAGCAGCCGCACTAGCGGGAGGGGGGCGGGGTGGAATGAGCAGTTCTTC. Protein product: CASSRTSGRGAGWNEQFF.

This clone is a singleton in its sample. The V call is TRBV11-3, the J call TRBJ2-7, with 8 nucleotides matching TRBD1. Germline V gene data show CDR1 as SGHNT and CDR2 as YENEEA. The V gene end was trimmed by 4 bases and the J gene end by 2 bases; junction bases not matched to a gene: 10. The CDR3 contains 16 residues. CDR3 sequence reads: CASSYLTGVTTYEQYF. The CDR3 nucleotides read TGTGCCAGCAGCTACTTGACAGGGGTTACAACCTACGAGCAGTACTTC.

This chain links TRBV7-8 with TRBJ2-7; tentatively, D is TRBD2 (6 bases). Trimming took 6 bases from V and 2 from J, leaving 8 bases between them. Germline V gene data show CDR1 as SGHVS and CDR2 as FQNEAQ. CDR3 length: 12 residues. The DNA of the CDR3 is TGTGCCAGCAGGGACTATCCCTACGAGCAGTACTTC. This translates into CASRDYPYEQYF. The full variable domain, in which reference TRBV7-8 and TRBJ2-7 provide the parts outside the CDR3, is GAGVSQSPRYKVAKRGQDVALRCDPISGHVSLFWYQQALGQGPEFLTYFQNEAQLDKSGLPSDRFFAERPEGSVSTLKIQRTQQEDSAVYLCASRDYPYEQYFGPGTRLTVT.

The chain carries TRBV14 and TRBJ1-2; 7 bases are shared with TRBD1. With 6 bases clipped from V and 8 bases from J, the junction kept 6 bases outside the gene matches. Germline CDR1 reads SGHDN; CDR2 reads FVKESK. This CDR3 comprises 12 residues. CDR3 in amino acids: CASRQSRGGYTF. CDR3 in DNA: TGTGCCAGCAGACAAAGCAGGGGGGGCTACACCTTC.

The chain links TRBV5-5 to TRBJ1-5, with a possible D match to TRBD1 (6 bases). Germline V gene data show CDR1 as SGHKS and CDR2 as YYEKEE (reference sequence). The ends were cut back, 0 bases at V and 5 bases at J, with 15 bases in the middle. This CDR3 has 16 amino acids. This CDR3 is CASSLEAGGAYQPQHF. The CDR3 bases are TGTGCCAGCAGCTTGGAGGCGGGGGGCGCATATCAGCCCCAGCATTTT.

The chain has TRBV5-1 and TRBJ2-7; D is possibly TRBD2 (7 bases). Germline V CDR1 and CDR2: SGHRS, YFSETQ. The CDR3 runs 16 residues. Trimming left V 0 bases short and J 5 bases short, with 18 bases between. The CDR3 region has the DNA TGCGCCAGCAGCTTGGAGGTGGGGGGGCCTTTAAACGAGCAGTACTTC. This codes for CASSLEVGGPLNEQYF.

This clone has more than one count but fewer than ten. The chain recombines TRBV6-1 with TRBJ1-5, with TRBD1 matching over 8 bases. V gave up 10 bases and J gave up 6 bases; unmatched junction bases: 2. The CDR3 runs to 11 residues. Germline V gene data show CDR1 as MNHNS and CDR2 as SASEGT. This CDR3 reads CAMGTGQPQHF. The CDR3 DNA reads TGTGCCATGGGGACAGGTCAGCCCCAGCATTTT.

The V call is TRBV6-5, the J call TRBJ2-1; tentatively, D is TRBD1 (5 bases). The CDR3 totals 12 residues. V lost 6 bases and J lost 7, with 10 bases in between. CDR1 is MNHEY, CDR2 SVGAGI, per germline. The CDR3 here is CASSVDRNEQFF. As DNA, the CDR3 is TGTGCCAGCAGCGTCGACAGAAATGAGCAGTTCTTC.

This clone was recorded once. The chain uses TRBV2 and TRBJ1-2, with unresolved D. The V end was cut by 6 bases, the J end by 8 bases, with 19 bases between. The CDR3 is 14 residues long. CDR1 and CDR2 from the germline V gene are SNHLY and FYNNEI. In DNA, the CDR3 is TGTGCCAGCAGCTTGGACCGCACCCGAGGGGGCTACACCTTC. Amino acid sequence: CASSLDRTRGGYTF.

In DNA, the CDR3 is TGTGCCAGCAGCCCACCGGGACAGTGGGGGCAGCCCCAGCATTTT. It is translated as CASSPPGQWGQPQHF. This rearrangement joins TRBV7-2 to TRBJ1-5, with 7 bases identical to TRBD1. The V gene end was trimmed by 5 bases and the J gene end by 7 bases; junction bases not matched to a gene: 11. The CDR3 sequence is 15 residues long. Germline-derived CDR1 and CDR2 are SGHTA and FQGNSA.

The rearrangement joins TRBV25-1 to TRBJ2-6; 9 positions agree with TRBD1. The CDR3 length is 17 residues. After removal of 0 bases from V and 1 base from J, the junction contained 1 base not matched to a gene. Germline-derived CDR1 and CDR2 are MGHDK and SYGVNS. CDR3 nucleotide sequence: TGTGCCAGCAGTGAATACGGGACAGGGTCTGGGGCCAACGTCCTGACTTTC. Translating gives CASSEYGTGSGANVLTF.

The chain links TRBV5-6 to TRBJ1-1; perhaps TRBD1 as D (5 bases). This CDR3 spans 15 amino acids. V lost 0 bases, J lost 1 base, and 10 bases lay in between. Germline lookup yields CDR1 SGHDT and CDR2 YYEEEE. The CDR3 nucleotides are TGTGCCAGCAGCTTGGAACAGGTAACGAACACTGAAGCTTTCTTT. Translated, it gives CASSLEQVTNTEAFF.

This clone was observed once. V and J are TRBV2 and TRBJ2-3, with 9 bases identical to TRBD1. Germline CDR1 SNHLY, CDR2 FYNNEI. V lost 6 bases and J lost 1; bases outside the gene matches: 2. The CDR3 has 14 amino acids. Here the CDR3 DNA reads TGTGCCAGCAGGAACAGGGGGCGCACAGATACGCAGTATTTT. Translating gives CASRNRGRTDTQYF.

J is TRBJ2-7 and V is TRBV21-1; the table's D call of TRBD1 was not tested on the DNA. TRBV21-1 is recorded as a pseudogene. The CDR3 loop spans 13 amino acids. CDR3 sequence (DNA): TGTGCCAGCCCGCCAGGGGCGTCCTACGAGCAGTACTTC. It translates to CASPPGASYEQYF.

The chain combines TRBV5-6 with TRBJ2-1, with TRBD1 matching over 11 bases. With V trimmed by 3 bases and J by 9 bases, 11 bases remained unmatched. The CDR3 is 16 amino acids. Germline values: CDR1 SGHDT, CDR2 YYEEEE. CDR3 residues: CASSSGTGGMQGEQFF. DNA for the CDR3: TGTGCCAGCAGCTCCGGGACAGGGGGGATGCAGGGTGAGCAGTTCTTC.